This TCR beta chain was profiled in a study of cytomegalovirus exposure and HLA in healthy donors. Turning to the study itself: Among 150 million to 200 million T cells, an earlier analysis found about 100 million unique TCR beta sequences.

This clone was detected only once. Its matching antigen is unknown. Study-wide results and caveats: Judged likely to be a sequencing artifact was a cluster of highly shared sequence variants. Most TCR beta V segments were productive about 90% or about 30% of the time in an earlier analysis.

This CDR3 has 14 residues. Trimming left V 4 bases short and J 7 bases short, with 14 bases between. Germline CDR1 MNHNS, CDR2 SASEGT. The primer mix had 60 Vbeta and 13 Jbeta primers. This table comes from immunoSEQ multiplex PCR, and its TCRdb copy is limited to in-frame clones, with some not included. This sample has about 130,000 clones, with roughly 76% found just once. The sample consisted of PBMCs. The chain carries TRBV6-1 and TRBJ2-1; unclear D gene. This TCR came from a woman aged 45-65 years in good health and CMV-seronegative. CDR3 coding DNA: TGTGCCAGCAGTGGTTGGTCCCCGGGTAATGAGCAGTTCTTC. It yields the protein CASSGWSPGNEQFF.